This TCR beta chain originates from a study of CD8 T cells in Susac syndrome. Whole-study findings and limits: As the study acknowledged, the number of individuals who were part of its TCR sequencing and HLA analysis was relatively small.

Sequencing of TCR beta was performed on blood CD8+ T cells and on blood CD4+ T cells. Healthy donors matched for age and sex were used as controls. The RNA input was roughly 0.5 to 1 ug, and it was reverse transcribed with random hexamers. Amplification of TCR beta CDR3 spanned 54 Vbeta and 13 Jbeta via immunoSEQ multiplex PCR. MiXCR was run by TCRdb on the immunoSEQ multiplex PCR reads, yielding one entry per CDR3 protein. The table records some 150,000 distinct CDR3 sequences, 94% of them present only once. A word on this clonotype: Its cognate antigen is unknown.

The CDR3 is made up of 16 amino acids. Trimming removed 5 bases at V and 2 bases at J, with 13 bases between. Germline V lookup: CDR1 LGHDT, CDR2 YNNKEL (reference sequence). The J gene is TRBJ2-6, the V gene TRBV3-1; TRBD1 or TRBD2 may be the D gene (5 bases each). The sample was CD8+ T cells from PBMCs. This clonotype originated in a human donor in good health. The CDR3 sequence is CASSVAGTPGANVLTF. The CDR3 DNA is TGTGCCAGCAGCGTCGCCGGGACGCCTGGGGCCAACGTCCTGACTTTC. Supplemented by reference TRBV3-1 and TRBJ2-6, the full variable domain reads DTAVSQTPKYLVTQMGNDKSIKCEQNLGHDTMYWYKQDSKKFLKIMFSYNNKELIINETVPNRFSPKSPDKAHLNLHINSLELGDSAVYFCASSVAGTPGANVLTFGAGSRLTVL.